One and the same sample provided the 16 T cell receptor beta chains below, sequenced in a study of PD-1 blockade in classical Hodgkin lymphoma. Libraries were prepared by immunoSEQ multiplex PCR; TCRdb keeps only in-frame clonotypes and omits some of them. The top ten clones hold about 14% of a sample with approximately 51,000 clones, roughly 73% of them seen once. All the patients suffered relapse after autologous stem cell transplantation, and brentuximab vedotin exposure differed. The sample consisted of peripheral blood mononuclear cells (PBMCs), taken before the second cycle of nivolumab. These receptors were taken from a human donor with classical Hodgkin lymphoma.

The genes are TRBV18 and TRBJ1-5, with D perhaps TRBD1 (6 bases). Looked up from germline, CDR1 is KGHSH and CDR2 is LQKENI. V dropped 6 bases and J dropped 0 bases, with 9 bases sitting between them. This CDR3 is built from 14 residues. CDR3 loop: CASSRGNSNQPQHF. The CDR3, as DNA: TGTGCCAGCTCCAGGGGCAATAGCAATCAGCCCCAGCATTTT.

The chain has TRBV30 and TRBJ1-3; unclear D gene. Trimming removed 4 bases from V and 4 bases from J, with 17 bases in between. Germline values: CDR1 GTSNPN, CDR2 SVGIG (reference sequence). This CDR3 comprises 15 residues. The CDR3 protein is CAWTPRRTSGNTIYF. The DNA for the CDR3 is TGTGCCTGGACTCCCCGGAGGACGTCAGGAAACACCATATATTTT.

The chain employs TRBV6-5 and TRBJ2-3; possibly TRBD1 or TRBD2 for D (6 bases each). Germline loops: CDR1 MNHEY, CDR2 SVGAGI. There are 13 residues in the CDR3. The V and J ends lost 10 bases and 0 bases respectively, with 11 bases between them. Here the CDR3 DNA reads TGTGCCACCACAGGGACTAGCACAGATACGCAGTATTTT. Translating gives CATTGTSTDTQYF.

The chain couples TRBV28 to TRBJ1-5; D is ambiguous. Germline V lookup: CDR1 MDHEN, CDR2 SYDVKM. Trimming stripped 3 bases from V and 6 bases from J, with 9 bases between. This CDR3 comprises 13 residues. In DNA, the CDR3 is TGTGCCAGCAGTTTGGCGCAGAGTCAGCCCCAGCATTTT. Protein: CASSLAQSQPQHF.

The J gene is TRBJ2-3, the V gene TRBV5-1, with D unresolved. CDR1 is SGHRS, CDR2 YFSETQ, per germline. The CDR3 covers 16 residues. Trimming stripped 4 bases from V and 6 bases from J, with 21 bases between. CDR3 loop: CASSPRGTYSADTQYF. Here the CDR3 DNA reads TGCGCCAGCAGCCCTCGCGGCACGTACTCCGCGGATACGCAGTATTTT.

This rearrangement joins TRBV6-5 to TRBJ2-5; possible D gene TRBD1, 5 bases. V lost 2 bases and J lost 3, with 10 bases in between. Germline CDR1 reads MNHEY; CDR2 reads SVGAGI. The CDR3 extends over 14 amino acids. The CDR3 region is CASSYGQGKETQYF. In DNA, the CDR3 is TGTGCCAGCAGTTACGGCCAGGGAAAAGAGACCCAGTACTTC.

This clone has just one count. The chain couples TRBV28 to TRBJ1-3; D ambiguous. The germline V gene has CDR1 MDHEN and CDR2 SYDVKM. V was cut by 2 bases and J by 0 bases, with 20 bases left in between. There are 19 residues in the CDR3. CDR3 nucleotides: TGTGCCAGCAGTTTAACCCCTCGGCAGGCCGCCTACTCTGGAAACACCATATATTTT. Translation: CASSLTPRQAAYSGNTIYF.

For this clone: Within the sample, other DNA sequences also encode this same CDR3. The chain combines TRBV19 with TRBJ1-1; D gene unclear. The V gene's germline CDR1 is LNHDA and CDR2 SQIVND (reference sequence). This CDR3 comprises 12 residues. With 5 bases removed from V and 3 bases from J, the gap between germline ends came to 7 bases. The CDR3 reads CASSSRDTEAFF. CDR3 nucleotide sequence: TGTGCCAGTAGTTCACGGGACACTGAAGCTTTCTTT.

This rearrangement joins TRBV30 to TRBJ2-7, with 8 bases matching TRBD1. The CDR3 extends over 14 amino acids. Germline lookup yields CDR1 GTSNPN and CDR2 SVGIG (reference sequence). Trimming removed 2 bases from V and 6 bases from J; junction bases left unmatched: 9. The CDR3 protein is CAWSRGTGGFEQYF. The CDR3 DNA reads TGTGCCTGGAGTCGGGGGACAGGAGGGTTCGAGCAGTACTTC.

CDR3 protein: CASSPLGEEQFF. CDR3 in DNA: TGTGCCAGCAGTCCCCTGGGCGAGGAGCAGTTCTTC. This rearrangement joins TRBV28 to TRBJ2-1; unclear D gene. Germline V gives CDR1 MDHEN, CDR2 SYDVKM. Trimming removed 5 bases at V and 10 bases at J, with 12 bases between. CDR3 length: 12 residues.

This clone appeared many times. The chain joins TRBV30 to TRBJ1-1, with TRBD1 matching over 7 bases. This CDR3 has 13 residues. V shed 4 bases and J 4 bases; nucleotides not matched to a gene: 6. Germline CDR1 and CDR2: GTSNPN and SVGIG (reference sequence). The CDR3 coding sequence is TGTGCCTGGACGACCGGGACAGCCACTGAAGCTTTCTTT. Its protein product is CAWTTGTATEAFF. The whole variable domain, filled in from reference TRBV30 and TRBJ1-1, reads SQTIHQWPATLVQPVGSPLSLECTVEGTSNPNLYWYRQAAGRGLQLLFYSVGIGQISSEVPQNLSASRPQDRQFILSSKKLLLSDSGFYLCAWTTGTATEAFFGQGTRLTVV.

The chain recombines TRBV27 with TRBJ2-3; 11 bases fit TRBD2. From germline, CDR1 is MNHEY and CDR2 SMNVEV (reference sequence). The CDR3 runs to 15 residues. V shed 5 bases and J 6 bases; nucleotides not matched to a gene: 7. CDR3 region: CASSLRTSGYDTQYF. CDR3 bases: TGTGCCAGCAGTCTGCGGACTAGCGGGTATGATACGCAGTATTTT.

J is TRBJ1-1 and V is TRBV6-6, with a weak D call TRBD1 (6 bases). The CDR3 is 14 residues long. Germline-derived CDR1 and CDR2 are MNHNY and SVGAGI (reference sequence). Trimming cost V 4 bases and J 5 bases, with 14 bases left between them. The CDR3 spells CASSLYREPTEAFF. CDR3 nucleotide sequence: TGTGCCAGCAGTTTGTACAGGGAACCTACTGAAGCTTTCTTT.

V gene TRBV10-3 combines with J gene TRBJ2-1; 10 bases are shared with TRBD2. The length of the CDR3 is 15 residues. J was trimmed by 7 bases and V by 6 bases; bases with no gene match: 9. Germline CDR1 ENHRY, CDR2 SYGVKD. The CDR3 loop is CAISPGLAVGNEQFF. CDR3 coding DNA: TGTGCCATCAGCCCCGGACTAGCGGTTGGGAATGAGCAGTTCTTC.

This clone was seen only a few times. V and J are TRBV6-5 and TRBJ2-1; TRBD2 agrees at 8 bases. J lost 6 bases, V lost 6 bases, and 10 bases had no gene match. The CDR3 contains 15 residues. Germline loops: CDR1 MNHEY, CDR2 SVGAGI. CDR3 coding DNA: TGTGCCAGCAGACCACTAGCGGCCCCTCTCAATGAGCAGTTCTTC. This translates into CASRPLAAPLNEQFF.

A single count supports this clone. This chain uses TRBV30 with TRBJ2-3; possible D gene TRBD1, 6 bases. Germline CDR1 and CDR2: GTSNPN and SVGIG (reference sequence). Deletions cut 3 bases from V and 0 bases from J, with 13 bases between. CDR3 size: 15 residues. The CDR3 loop reads CAWSSGTPSTDTQYF. The CDR3 DNA reads TGTGCCTGGAGCTCCGGGACACCGAGCACAGATACGCAGTATTTT.